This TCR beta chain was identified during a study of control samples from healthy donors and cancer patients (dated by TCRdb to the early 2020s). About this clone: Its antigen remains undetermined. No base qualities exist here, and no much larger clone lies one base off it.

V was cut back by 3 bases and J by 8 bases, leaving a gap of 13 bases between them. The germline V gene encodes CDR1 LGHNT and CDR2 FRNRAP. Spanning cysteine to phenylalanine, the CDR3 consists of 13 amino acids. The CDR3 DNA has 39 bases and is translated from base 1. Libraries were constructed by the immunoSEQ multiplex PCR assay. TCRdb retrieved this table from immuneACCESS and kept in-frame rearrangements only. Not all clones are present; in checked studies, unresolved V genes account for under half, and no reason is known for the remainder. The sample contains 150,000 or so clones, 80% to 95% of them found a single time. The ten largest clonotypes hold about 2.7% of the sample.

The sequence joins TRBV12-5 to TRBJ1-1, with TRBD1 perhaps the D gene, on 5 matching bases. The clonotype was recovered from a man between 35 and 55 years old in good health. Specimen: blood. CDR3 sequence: CASGFWGGAEAFF. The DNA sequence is TGTGCTAGTGGTTTTTGGGGAGGGGCCGAAGCTTTCTTT.